These 6 T cell receptor beta chains came from one sample sequenced in a study of T cells in Graves' hyperthyroidism and ophthalmopathy. Regions amplified from RNA transcripts were the TCR beta CDR3 regions. TCR CDR3 underwent first-round RT-PCR with the HTBI primer set. One entry per CDR3 protein results from TCRdb running MiXCR on the multiplex PCR reads. In the table there are fewer than 500,000 distinct CDR3 sequences, approximately 15% of which are singletons. The sample consisted of blood. The receptors shown here come from a man between 18 and 35 years old with Graves' ophthalmopathy.

The CDR3 DNA reads TGCAGCGTTGAAGCTAACTATGGCTACACCTTC. Its translation: CSVEANYGYTF. The chain is built from TRBV29-1 and TRBJ1-2; D unresolved. The CDR3 contains 11 residues. The germline CDR1 and CDR2 sequences are SQVTM and ANQGSEA. Trimming took off 1 base at V and 0 bases at J, with 0 bases between the two ends.

This clonotype was counted between two and nine times. This sequence joins TRBV25-1 and TRBJ1-1; no clear D. The V gene's germline CDR1 is MGHDK and CDR2 SYGVNS. The V end was cut by 3 bases, the J end by 7 bases, with 9 bases between. CDR3 length equals 12 residues. CDR3 nucleotide sequence: TGTGCCAGCAGTGATGGGCGGCGTGAAGCTTTCTTT. This codes for CASSDGRREAFF.

The sample holds many counts of this clonotype. The V gene is TRBV29-1, the J gene TRBJ1-1, with D possibly TRBD1 on 5 matching bases. Germline V gene lookup returns CDR1 SQVTM and CDR2 ANQGSEA. The CDR3 runs to 14 residues. V gave up 6 bases and J gave up 5 bases, with 19 bases separating them. The CDR3 sequence: CSVERDFRGTEAFF. The CDR3 bases are TGCAGCGTCGAGAGGGACTTCCGCGGGACTGAAGCTTTCTTT.

The table lists this clonotype with many counts. This chain uses TRBV6-1 with TRBJ2-7; 11 bases line up with TRBD2. The CDR3 is made up of 15 amino acids. The V gene end was trimmed by 6 bases and the J gene end by 1 base; junction bases not matched to a gene: 5. Germline V gene lookup returns CDR1 MNHNS and CDR2 SASEGT. The CDR3 spells CASRVIAGGSYEQYF. The DNA of the CDR3 is TGTGCCAGCAGGGTAATAGCGGGGGGGTCCTACGAGCAGTACTTC.

This clonotype appeared many times. The genes are TRBV3-1 and TRBJ2-7, with 11 bases that match TRBD1. V was pared by 5 bases and J by 1 base, with 4 bases of the junction left unmatched. The CDR3 length is 15 residues. Germline CDR1 LGHDT, CDR2 YNNKEL (reference sequence). The CDR3 coding sequence is TGTGCCAGCAGCAGGACAGGGGGCGAATCCTACGAGCAGTACTTC. Translating gives CASSRTGGESYEQYF.

This clonotype was detected many times. The chain couples TRBV5-6 to TRBJ2-7, with D unresolved. CDR3 size: 13 residues. The germline gives CDR1 SGHDT, CDR2 YYEEEE. The ends were cut back, 6 bases at V and 4 bases at J, with 14 bases in the middle. The DNA of the CDR3 is TGTGCCAGCATCGGCCCCAACTCTTACGAGCAGTACTTC. This gives the protein CASIGPNSYEQYF.